This TCR beta chain is drawn from a study of T cell responses to AZD1222 COVID-19 vaccine. Only in-frame clones appear in the TCRdb table, and some are missing; sequencing was by immunoSEQ multiplex PCR. The sample includes 150,000 to 200,000 clones, roughly 87% of them seen just once. V shed 4 bases and J 6 bases; nucleotides not matched to a gene: 13. Germline CDR1 is LGHDT and CDR2 is YNNKEL (reference sequence). CDR3 size: 17 residues. This clonotype was obtained from an adult in good health. Sequencing was performed on peripheral blood, taken on day 0 of AZD1222 vaccination. This chain links TRBV3-1 (or the pseudogene TRBV3-2) with TRBJ1-4; 8 nucleotides align to TRBD1. CDR3 DNA sequence: TGTGCCAGCAGCCCGAGAGGGACAGGCTATGCCGATGAAAAACTGTTTTTT. Its protein product is CASSPRGTGYADEKLFF.